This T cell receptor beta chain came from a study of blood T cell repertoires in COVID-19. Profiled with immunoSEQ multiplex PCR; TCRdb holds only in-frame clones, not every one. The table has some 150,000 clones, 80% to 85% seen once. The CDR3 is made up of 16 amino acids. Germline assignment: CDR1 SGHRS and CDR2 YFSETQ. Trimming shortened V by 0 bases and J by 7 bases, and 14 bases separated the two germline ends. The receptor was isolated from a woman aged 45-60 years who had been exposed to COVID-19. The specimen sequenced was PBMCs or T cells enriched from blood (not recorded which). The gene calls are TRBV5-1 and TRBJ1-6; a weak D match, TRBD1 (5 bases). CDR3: CASSLAAGTRNSPLHF. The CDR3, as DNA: TGCGCCAGCAGCTTGGCAGCGGGGACCAGGAATTCACCCCTCCACTTT.